Listed below are T cell receptor beta chains from one sample, sequenced in a study of OX40 agonist ivuxolimab in advanced cancers. TCRdb keeps only in-frame clones here, not all; method: immunoSEQ multiplex PCR. The sample yields tens of thousands of clones, 80% to 85% seen once. The sample consisted of CD4+ or CD8+ T cells sorted from blood, taken in a trial of the OX40 agonist ivuxolimab. These receptors were obtained from an adult with an advanced solid tumor such as melanoma, head and neck, liver or kidney cancer. Each CDR3 is given with its conserved first and last residue. The order of the fields is V gene, clone size, J gene, D gene, CDR3 DNA, CDR3 protein. A D gene is named only where the DNA matches it firmly. Clone sizes are given selectively: once, few, many, or a class where the clone is expanded.

TRBV5-1	once	TRBJ2-1	TRBD2	TGCGCCAGCAGTAGGACTAGCGGGAGGCCCCACTACAATGAGCAGTTCTTC	CASSRTSGRPHYNEQFF
TRBV19	NA	TRBJ2-2	TRBD2	TGTGCCAGTAGTTTGGGACTAGCGGGGGGTCGCTACACCGGGGAGCTGTTTTTT	CASSLGLAGGRYTGELFF
TRBV5-1	NA	TRBJ2-3	TRBD2	TGCGCCAGCAGCTTGCGACTAGCGGGCGCTCTAGATACGCAGTATTTT	CASSLRLAGALDTQYF
TRBV19	NA	TRBJ2-7	TRBD1	TGTGCCAGTAGTCTACCGGACAGGGACGAGCAGTACTTC	CASSLPDRDEQYF
TRBV7-9	NA	TRBJ1-4	TRBD1	TGTGCCAGCAGCCTGACAGGGGAGGCTGAAAAACTGTTTTTT	CASSLTGEAEKLFF
TRBV19	NA	TRBJ2-2	TRBD1	TGTGCCAGTAGTAGACAGGGTAGCACCGGGGAGCTGTTTTTT	CASSRQGSTGELFF
TRBV4-2	NA	TRBJ2-2	TRBD1	TGTGCCAGCAGCCAGGCTGGACAGGGGCGGACCGGGGAGCTGTTTTTT	CASSQAGQGRTGELFF
TRBV30	NA	TRBJ2-3	NA	TGTGCCTGGAGTGTACTCTCCCCCACAGATACGCAGTATTTT	CAWSVLSPTDTQYF
TRBV2	NA	TRBJ1-2	NA	TGTGCCAGCGACAGGAATGATGGCTACACCTTC	CASDRNDGYTF
TRBV6-1	NA	TRBJ2-5	TRBD2	TGTGCCAGCAGGATAGCGGGCAACCAAGAGACCCAGTACTTC	CASRIAGNQETQYF
TRBV7-9	NA	TRBJ2-5	NA	TGTGCCAGCCCCGGCGGGGAAGAGACCCAGTACTTC	CASPGGEETQYF
TRBV9	NA	TRBJ2-3	TRBD2	TGTGCCAGCAGCGTCGATTATCGGACTAGCGGTTTCCTAGATACGCAGTATTTT	CASSVDYRTSGFLDTQYF
TRBV6-5	NA	TRBJ1-2	NA	TGTGCCAGCGGTAGGGGGAACTATGGCTACACCTTC	CASGRGNYGYTF
TRBV7-2	NA	TRBJ1-2	NA	TGTGCCAGCAGCTTAGCCCCAGACCCTACAGGGACCTATGGCTACACCTTC	CASSLAPDPTGTYGYTF
TRBV29-1	NA	TRBJ2-3	NA	TGCAGCGTTGAAGGCTTAGCGAGGGGCACAGATACGCAGTATTTT	CSVEGLARGTDTQYF
TRBV30	NA	TRBJ1-5	NA	TGTGCCTGGAGCGGGATCGGAGGATATAGCAATCAGCCCCAGCATTTT	CAWSGIGGYSNQPQHF
TRBV2	NA	TRBJ2-3	NA	TGTGCCAGCAGTGGCACATCCTTACCCTCCACAGATACGCAGTATTTT	CASSGTSLPSTDTQYF
TRBV19	NA	TRBJ1-1	NA	TGTGCCAGTAGTACTCGAACGGGCCTCTGGGGAAACACTGAAGCTTTCTTT	CASSTRTGLWGNTEAFF
TRBV6-4	NA	TRBJ1-6	NA	TGTGCCAGCAGTGTGGAGAATAATTCACCCCTCCACTTT	CASSVENNSPLHF
TRBV27	NA	TRBJ2-2	NA	TGTGCCAGCAGTCCCCGCGCCGGCGGCACCGGGGAGCTGTTTTTT	CASSPRAGGTGELFF
TRBV4-2	medium-sized	TRBJ1-1	TRBD1	TGTGCCAGCAGCCAAGATCCGTCCGGGACAGTAAAAACTGAAGCTTTCTTT	CASSQDPSGTVKTEAFF